A single sample is the source of the 7 T cell receptor beta chains below, sequenced in a study of blood T cells in healthy people across ages. Next came a second PCR, run for about 7 to 11 cycles, which used a sample-barcoded 5' primer along with a J-beta primer mix. TCRdb reprocessed the 5' RACE reads via MiXCR and lists one record per CDR3 protein. Of 780,000 or so distinct CDR3 sequences listed, less than 70% are singletons. Sequenced input: blood. All receptors come from a man older than 75 in good health.

J is TRBJ2-7 and V is TRBV6-5, with TRBD2 matching over 7 bases. The CDR3 is 17 residues long. Germline CDR1 and CDR2: MNHEY and SVGAGI. The V segment lost 2 bases and the J segment 3 bases; nucleotides outside the gene matches: 13. CDR3 sequence reads: CASSYPPGGRGNYEQYF. The DNA of the CDR3 is TGTGCCAGCAGTTACCCCCCGGGAGGACGCGGGAACTACGAGCAGTACTTC.

The chain is built from TRBV2 and TRBJ1-2; D is unclear. Trimming removed 8 bases from V and 4 bases from J, with 11 bases in between. This CDR3 has 12 amino acids. The germline gives CDR1 SNHLY, CDR2 FYNNEI. CDR3 in amino acids: CASGGVPYGYTF. CDR3 nucleotides: TGTGCCAGCGGAGGAGTTCCCTATGGCTACACCTTC. The full variable domain, in which reference TRBV2 and TRBJ1-2 provide the parts outside the CDR3, is EPEVTQTPSHQVTQMGQEVILRCVPISNHLYFYWYRQILGQKVEFLVSFYNNEISEKSEIFDDQFSVERPDGSNFTLKIRSTKLEDSAMYFCASGGVPYGYTFGSGTRLTVV.

This clonotype has just a few counts. This chain joins TRBV27 and TRBJ1-1; D gene ambiguous. CDR3 length: 19 residues. Trimming took 0 bases from V and 4 from J, leaving 24 bases between them. Germline lookup yields CDR1 MNHEY and CDR2 SMNVEV (reference sequence). CDR3 sequence reads: CASSLSAGYGEGFVTEAFF. CDR3 bases: TGTGCCAGCAGTTTATCCGCGGGGTACGGGGAGGGATTCGTCACTGAAGCTTTCTTT.

This rearrangement joins TRBV28 to TRBJ1-1; D ambiguous. The CDR3 has 13 amino acids. Germline loops: CDR1 MDHEN, CDR2 SYDVKM. Trimming cost V 5 bases and J 0 bases, with 7 bases left between them. CDR3 in amino acids: CASSMKLNTEAFF. In DNA, the CDR3 is TGTGCCAGCAGTATGAAATTGAACACTGAAGCTTTCTTT.

The J gene is TRBJ2-3, the V gene TRBV24-1, with TRBD2 identical over 14 bases. The trim removed 3 bases at V and 4 bases at J, leaving 5 bases unmatched. This CDR3 has 17 amino acids. Germline CDR1 KGHDR, CDR2 SFDVKD. The CDR3 reads CATSDPGLAGAPDTQYF. The CDR3 bases are TGTGCCACCAGTGATCCGGGACTAGCGGGAGCCCCAGATACGCAGTATTTT.

The V call is TRBV7-2, the J call TRBJ2-7; TRBD2 matches 15 bases. The J call may be wrong; the DNA end is better matched by TRBJ2-5. Germline CDR1 reads SGHTA; CDR2 reads FQGNSA. CDR3 length: 17 amino acids. The CDR3 spells CASSAGLAGGPVETQYF. DNA of the CDR3: TGTGCCAGCAGCGCAGGACTAGCGGGAGGGCCGGTGGAGACCCAGTACTTC.

The V gene is TRBV20-1, the J gene TRBJ2-1; D is uncertain. CDR1 DFQATT and CDR2 SNEGSKA come from the germline V gene (reference sequence). The CDR3 is 12 residues long. Trimming pared 6 bases from V and 10 bases from J, leaving 16 bases between. CDR3 loop: CSAHLAAGEQFF. The CDR3 DNA follows: TGCAGTGCCCACCTGGCCGCCGGGGAGCAGTTCTTC.